Sequencing of this T cell receptor (beta chain) was carried out in a study of blood T cell repertoires in COVID-19. Study summary: The United States, Italy and Spain supplied acute and convalescent COVID-19 samples. Nucleic acid was either cDNA or gDNA, and it came from T cells, B-cell-depleted T cells, or PBMCs.

Authors' processing steps: Reference gene primer amplification in the assay estimated nucleated cell counts. Some clones are missing from TCRdb's copy, which holds only in-frame ones; the method was immunoSEQ multiplex PCR. V and J calls plus clone size are reproduced from that table; the DNA served to infer D and trimming. The table shows more than 150,000 clones, with 70% to 90% occurring only once. The receptor's source is a man aged 35 to 55 with active or convalescent COVID-19. The sample comprised peripheral blood.

CDR3 region: CASSPLTGSTEAFF. For the CDR3, the DNA is TGCGCCAGCAGCCCGCTTACAGGTTCCACTGAAGCTTTCTTT. The J gene is TRBJ1-1, the V gene TRBV5-1, with D perhaps matching TRBD1 (5 bases). CDR1 is SGHRS and CDR2 is YFSETQ in the germline V gene. The CDR3 runs to 14 residues. Trimming left V 4 bases short and J 4 bases short, with 14 bases between.